This is a list of T cell receptor beta chains from one sample in a study of T cells after yellow fever vaccination. TCRdb processed the 5' RACE reads anew with MiXCR; each CDR3 protein has one entry. The table records hundreds of thousands of distinct CDR3 sequences, roughly a sixth of them present only once. This specimen consisted of PBMCs, obtained 4 to 5 days after the first yellow fever vaccination. The receptors stem from a young man who received the YFV17D yellow fever vaccine. Both conserved end residues are part of each CDR3. The D gene is left open where the match is weak. Only part of the rows carry a size: once, few, many, or a class if the clone is expanded.

TRBV3-1	-	TRBJ2-2	-	TGTGCCAGCAGCCAACTGGGAAGGGGTACCGGGGAGCTGTTTTTT	CASSQLGRGTGELFF
TRBV9	-	TRBJ2-1	-	TGTGCCAGCATTCAGGGCGGCAATGAGCAGTTCTTC	CASIQGGNEQFF
TRBV18	-	TRBJ2-3	-	TGTGCCAGCTCACCACGGCAGCCGGATACGCAGTATTTT	CASSPRQPDTQYF
TRBV18	-	TRBJ2-7	-	TGTGCCAGCTCAGGGGCTCCCAGCTCCTACGAGCAGTACTTC	CASSGAPSSYEQYF
TRBV5-1	-	TRBJ2-3	TRBD2	TGCGCCAGCAGCAGGGCTCCGGGACTAGTCGGGGATACGCAGTATTTT	CASSRAPGLVGDTQYF
TRBV7-3	few	TRBJ2-3	TRBD2	TGTGCCAGCAGCCCCCAGCGGGGGGGCCTTTCAGATACCCAGTATTTT	CASSPQRGGLSDTQYF
TRBV19	-	TRBJ2-6	-	TGTGCCAGTAGTATTACCCCAGGGAGAGGTTCTGGGGCCAACGTCCTGACTTTC	CASSITPGRGSGANVLTF
TRBV7-9	few	TRBJ2-3	TRBD2	TGTGCCAGCAGCGAGACTAGCGGGGGCATATATACGCAGTATTTT	CASSETSGGIYTQYF
TRBV19	-	TRBJ1-2	TRBD1	TGTGCCAGTGGGGGGACAGGGTGGGACTATGGCTACACCTTC	CASGGTGWDYGYTF
TRBV3-1	few	TRBJ2-3	-	TGTGCCAGCAGCCAAGTAGGGGCGGGGCCCGGCACAGATACGCAGTATTTT	CASSQVGAGPGTDTQYF
TRBV5-6	-	TRBJ2-7	-	TGTGCCAGCAGTTACCCCGAGACTAGGGGGGGCGGCTACGAGCAGTACTTC	CASSYPETRGGGYEQYF
TRBV20-1	-	TRBJ1-5	-	TGCAGTGCTAGAGGCCTGGAGGGTAGGGATCAGCCCCAGCATTTT	CSARGLEGRDQPQHF
TRBV7-3	-	TRBJ2-5	-	TGTGCCAGCAGCTCGACCGGGGGAACGCCAGGGGAGACCCAGTACTTC	CASSSTGGTPGETQYF
TRBV18	-	TRBJ2-2	TRBD1	TGTGCCAGCTCACCCCGGCAGGGGGCAGTCGGGGAGCTGTTTTTT	CASSPRQGAVGELFF
TRBV4-2	-	TRBJ1-1	TRBD1	TGTGCCAGCAGCCAGAGACAGGGGGCGAACACTGAAGCTTTCTTT	CASSQRQGANTEAFF
TRBV29-1	many	TRBJ2-5	TRBD2	TGCAGCGCCACGTCCGGGGGGCAAGAGACCCAGTACTTC	CSATSGGQETQYF
TRBV6-1	-	TRBJ1-1	-	TGTGCCAGCAGTGTAATCGGAATGAACACTGAAGCTTTCTTT	CASSVIGMNTEAFF
TRBV7-2	-	TRBJ2-3	-	TGTGCCAGCACCCCGGGGGTGACAGATACGCAGTATTTT	CASTPGVTDTQYF
TRBV7-2	-	TRBJ1-2	TRBD1	TGTGCCAGCAGCGCCTACAGGGGACAAGAGATTAATGGCTACACCTTC	CASSAYRGQEINGYTF
TRBV20-1	few	TRBJ1-4	TRBD1	TGCAGTGCGGAGGGACAGCGTGGAGAGGAAAAACTGTTTTTT	CSAEGQRGEEKLFF
TRBV12-3/TRBV12-4	-	TRBJ2-1	TRBD1	TGTGCCACCCAGACAGGGAGCTCCTACAATGAGCAGTTCTTC	CATQTGSSYNEQFF
TRBV3-1	many	TRBJ2-5	-	TGTGCCAGCAGCTCCCGACTAGTGATAGAGACCCAGTACTTC	CASSSRLVIETQYF
TRBV4-1	once	TRBJ2-5	-	TGCGCCAGCAGCCAACCCCGGGACAGCGGGGGGACCCAGTACTTC	CASSQPRDSGGTQYF
TRBV12-3/TRBV12-4	-	TRBJ2-7	-	TGTGCCAGCAGTAGGGGGGGGACAGGCCTGACCGAGCAGTACTTC	CASSRGGTGLTEQYF
TRBV24-1	-	TRBJ1-5	TRBD1	TGTGCCACCAGTCCCTCGGACAGGGGAAGTCAGCCCCAGCATTTT	CATSPSDRGSQPQHF
TRBV7-9	few	TRBJ2-2	-	TGTGCCAGCAGCTCACAGGCGAACACCGGGGAGCTGTTTTTT	CASSSQANTGELFF
TRBV6-2/TRBV6-3	-	TRBJ2-7	-	TGTGCCAGCAGTTACCACCGAAAGGCCACCTACGAGCAGTACTTC	CASSYHRKATYEQYF
TRBV5-1	-	TRBJ2-3	-	TGCGCCAGCAGCTTGGTCTTAGCGGATTACACAGATACGCAGTATTTT	CASSLVLADYTDTQYF
TRBV19	few	TRBJ1-5	-	TGTGCCAGTAGTATTCTTAGAGGGGGCAATCAGCCCCAGCATTTT	CASSILRGGNQPQHF
TRBV9	-	TRBJ1-2	-	TGTGCCAGCAGCACCACCGACAGCTCCTATGGCTACACCTTC	CASSTTDSSYGYTF
TRBV7-6	many	TRBJ1-4	-	TGTGCCAGCAGCTTATCACAGGGTCCTTCAAATGAAAAACTGTTTTTT	CASSLSQGPSNEKLFF
TRBV6-5	few	TRBJ1-1	-	TGTGCCAGCAGGTACGGCGACATGAACACTGAAGCTTTCTTT	CASRYGDMNTEAFF
TRBV5-1	-	TRBJ2-3	-	TGCGCCAGCAGCTTGGCCTTGGGTAGGGGCACAGATACGCAGTATTTT	CASSLALGRGTDTQYF
TRBV29-1	few	TRBJ2-5	TRBD1	TGCAGCGCCGACTACCGGGACAGGGAGACCCAGTACTTC	CSADYRDRETQYF
TRBV11-2	many	TRBJ1-5	-	TGTGCCAGCAGCCCAACAGGGTTAAATCAGCCCCAGCATTTT	CASSPTGLNQPQHF
TRBV5-4	-	TRBJ2-1	-	TGTGCCAGCAGCTTGGCCCAGCCGGTAACAGCATACAATGAGCAGTTCTTC	CASSLAQPVTAYNEQFF
TRBV6-5	-	TRBJ2-3	-	TGTGCCAGCAGTTACTCGCATGGGACAGATACGCAGTATTTT	CASSYSHGTDTQYF
TRBV3-1	few	TRBJ1-4	TRBD1	TGTGCCAGCAGCCAAGGGGGGACAGGGGACGAAAAACTGTTTTTT	CASSQGGTGDEKLFF
TRBV5-1	-	TRBJ2-2	-	TGCGCCAGCAGCTTGGTGGGCAGGAGTGAGGCCACCGGGGAGCTGTTTTTT	CASSLVGRSEATGELFF
TRBV9	few	TRBJ2-1	TRBD2	TGTGCCAGCAGAAGGCTAGCGGGGGGATACAATGAGCAGTTCTTC	CASRRLAGGYNEQFF
TRBV7-2	-	TRBJ2-1	-	TGTGCCAGCAGCAGAGCGGACCCTGGCAATGAGCAGTTCTTC	CASSRADPGNEQFF
TRBV29-1	-	TRBJ1-1	-	TGCAGCGTCGTCGGAATGAGGACAGAAGCTGAAGCTTTCTTT	CSVVGMRTEAEAFF
TRBV4-1	many	TRBJ2-3	TRBD2	TGCGCCAGCAGCCCAGGGACTACATACACAGATACGCAGTATTTT	CASSPGTTYTDTQYF
TRBV7-3	few	TRBJ2-3	TRBD2	TGTGCCAGCAGCTCCACCGGGAGGGCCGGGGGGCCGGGAGATACGCAGTATTTT	CASSSTGRAGGPGDTQYF
TRBV4-1	-	TRBJ2-2	-	TGCGCCAGCAGCCTCTTGTCGCTAGGGGGGTCGAGCGGGGAGCTGTTTTTT	CASSLLSLGGSSGELFF
TRBV4-3	few	TRBJ2-6	TRBD1	TGCGCCAGCGGACAGGAGGTAACTGGGGCCAACGTCCTGACTTTC	CASGQEVTGANVLTF